The 10 T cell receptor beta chains below were found in one sample sequenced in a study of cytomegalovirus exposure and HLA in healthy donors. A multiplex PCR was run with 60 Vbeta primers and 13 Jbeta primers. Clones were read by immunoSEQ multiplex PCR, and TCRdb kept only the in-frame ones, dropping some. The sample lists around 120,000 clones, approximately 76% occurring once. What was sequenced was PBMCs. These receptors were collected from a man in his 60s in good health and CMV-seropositive.

The chain is built from TRBV30 and TRBJ2-5, with no clear D. V gave up 5 bases and J gave up 4 bases, with 8 bases separating them. Looked up from germline, CDR1 is GTSNPN and CDR2 is SVGIG (reference sequence). There are 11 residues in the CDR3. The CDR3: CAWENGETQYF. The CDR3 DNA follows: TGTGCCTGGGAGAACGGAGAGACCCAGTACTTC.

This chain connects TRBV5-1 to TRBJ2-5, with 10 bases matching TRBD2. Germline V gene sequence: CDR1 SGHRS, CDR2 YFSETQ. The CDR3 consists of 17 residues. J gave up 5 bases and V 4 bases, and 14 bases lay outside the gene matches. Here the CDR3 reads CASSQVPSLAGVETQYF. CDR3 DNA sequence: TGCGCCAGCAGCCAGGTCCCCTCGCTAGCGGGAGTGGAGACCCAGTACTTC.

The V and J genes are TRBV7-2 and TRBJ2-3, with D tentatively TRBD1 (6 bases). Trimming removed 5 bases at V and 5 bases at J, with 14 bases between. Germline V gene data show CDR1 as SGHTA and CDR2 as FQGNSA. This CDR3 spans 14 amino acids. CDR3: CASSPWTVEDTQYF. CDR3 nucleotides: TGTGCCAGCAGCCCCTGGACAGTCGAAGATACGCAGTATTTT.

CDR3 residues: CASSRSGSQTDTQYF. The CDR3 DNA sequence: TGTGCCAGCTCACGGTCGGGATCTCAGACAGATACGCAGTATTTT. The chain employs TRBV18 and TRBJ2-3; tentatively, D is TRBD2 (5 bases). Germline V gives CDR1 KGHSH, CDR2 LQKENI. V lost 4 bases and J lost 3, with 14 bases in between. The CDR3 is 15 residues long. Drawing the rest from reference TRBV18 and TRBJ2-3, the complete variable domain is NAGVMQNPRHLVRRRGQEARLRCSPMKGHSHVYWYRQLPEEGLKFMVYLQKENIIDESGMPKERFSAEFPKEGPSILRIQQVVRGDSAAYFCASSRSGSQTDTQYFGPGTRLTVL.

The chain couples TRBV2 to TRBJ1-1; weak D call: TRBD1 (6 bases). The CDR3 is made up of 13 amino acids. Trimming took 7 bases from V and 1 from J, leaving 10 bases between them. Germline V gene sequence: CDR1 SNHLY, CDR2 FYNNEI. DNA of the CDR3: TGTGCCAGCACCATGACAGGGAACACTGAAGCTTTCTTT. Its translation is CASTMTGNTEAFF.

The CDR3 DNA follows: TGTGCCAGCAGCCTGACGACAGGGGTTAGGGAAAAACTGTTTTTT. Protein product: CASSLTTGVREKLFF. The chain has TRBV5-4 and TRBJ1-4; 8 bases line up with TRBD1. With 4 bases clipped from V and 8 bases from J, the junction kept 10 bases outside the gene matches. The CDR3 is made up of 15 amino acids. Germline CDR1 is SGHNT and CDR2 is YYREEE (reference sequence).

This clone was picked up a small number of times. The chain joins TRBV30 to TRBJ1-1; TRBD1 might be the D (6 bases). V was cut by 2 bases and J by 1 base, with 14 bases left in between. This CDR3 has 15 amino acids. Germline CDR1 GTSNPN, CDR2 SVGIG (reference sequence). In DNA, the CDR3 is TGTGCCTGGAGTCCCCAAATAGGGGGGAACACTGAAGCTTTCTTT. It is translated as CAWSPQIGGNTEAFF.

V gene TRBV28 combines with J gene TRBJ2-7, with TRBD1 as a possible D gene (6 bases). Germline lookup yields CDR1 MDHEN and CDR2 SYDVKM. Trimming removed 2 bases from V and 2 bases from J, with 10 bases in between. The CDR3 spans 14 residues. In DNA form, the CDR3 reads TGTGCCAGCAGTTTAGATGGGACAACCTACGAGCAGTACTTC. It codes for CASSLDGTTYEQYF.

V usage is TRBV25-1 and J usage is TRBJ2-3, with TRBD2 matching over 11 bases. J gave up 1 base and V 3 bases, and 3 bases lay outside the gene matches. The CDR3 loop spans 16 amino acids. CDR1 MGHDK and CDR2 SYGVNS come from the germline V gene. The CDR3 bases are TGTGCCAGCAGTGAGACTAGCGGGACCGGCACAGATACGCAGTATTTT. This codes for CASSETSGTGTDTQYF.

This clone was seen a handful of times. The chain recombines TRBV19 with TRBJ1-5; perhaps TRBD1 as D (5 bases). CDR3 length: 18 residues. Germline V gene lookup returns CDR1 LNHDA and CDR2 SQIVND (reference sequence). V was trimmed by 5 bases and J by 0 bases, leaving 20 bases between them. CDR3 sequence: CASSRSIDRTISNQPQHF. The CDR3 coding sequence is TGTGCCAGTAGTCGGTCGATTGATAGGACAATTAGCAATCAGCCCCAGCATTTT.